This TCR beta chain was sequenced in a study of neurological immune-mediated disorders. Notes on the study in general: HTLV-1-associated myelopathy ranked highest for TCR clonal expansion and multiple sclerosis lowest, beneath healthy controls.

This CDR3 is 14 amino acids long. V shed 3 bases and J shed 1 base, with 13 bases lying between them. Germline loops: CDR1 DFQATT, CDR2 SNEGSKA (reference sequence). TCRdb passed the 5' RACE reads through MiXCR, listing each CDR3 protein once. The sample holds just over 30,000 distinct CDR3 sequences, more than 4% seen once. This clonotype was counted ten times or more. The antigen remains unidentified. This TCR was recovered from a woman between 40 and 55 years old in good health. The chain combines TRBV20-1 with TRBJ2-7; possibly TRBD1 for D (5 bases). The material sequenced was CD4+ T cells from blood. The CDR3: CSASPSRQSYEQYF. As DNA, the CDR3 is TGCAGTGCTAGCCCCTCCCGACAGTCCTACGAGCAGTACTTC.